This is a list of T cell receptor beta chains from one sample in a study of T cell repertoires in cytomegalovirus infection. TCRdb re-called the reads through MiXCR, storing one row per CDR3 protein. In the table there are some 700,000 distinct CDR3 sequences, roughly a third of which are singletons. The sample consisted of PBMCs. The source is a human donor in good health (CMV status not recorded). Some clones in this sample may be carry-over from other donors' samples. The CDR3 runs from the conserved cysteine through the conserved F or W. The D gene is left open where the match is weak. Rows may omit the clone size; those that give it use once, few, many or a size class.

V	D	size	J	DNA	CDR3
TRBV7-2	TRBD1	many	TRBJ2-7	TGTGCCAGCAGCATAGCGGACAGGGGCCACGAGCAGTACTTC	CASSIADRGHEQYF
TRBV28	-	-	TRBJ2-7	TGTGCCAGCAGTTTATTTGGAGGATACGAGCAGTACTTC	CASSLFGGYEQYF
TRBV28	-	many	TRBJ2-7	TGTGCCAGCAGTTGGGATCGACAGCTGAGCTCCTACGAGCAGTACTTC	CASSWDRQLSSYEQYF
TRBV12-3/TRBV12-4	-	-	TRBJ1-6	TGTGCCAGCAGTCCAAGGCGATCGAATGGTTCACCCCTCCACTTT	CASSPRRSNGSPLHF
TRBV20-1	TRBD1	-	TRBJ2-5	TGCAGTGTCCTCGGACAGGGGACGACCCAGTACTTC	CSVLGQGTTQYF
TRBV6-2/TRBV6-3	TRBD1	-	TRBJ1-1	TGTGCCAGCAGTTCCGTACCGGGACAGGGGAACACTGAAGCTTTCTTT	CASSSVPGQGNTEAFF
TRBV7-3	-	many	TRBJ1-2	TGTGCCAGCAGCCCCTCCGGGGATAATAACTATGGCTACACCTTC	CASSPSGDNNYGYTF
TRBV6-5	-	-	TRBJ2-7	TGTGCCAGCAGTTACTCGTCGATTGGACAACACTACGAGCAGTACTTC	CASSYSSIGQHYEQYF
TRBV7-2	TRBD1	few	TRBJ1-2	TGTGCCAGCAGCGCGGACAGGGTTGAAGGCTACACCTTC	CASSADRVEGYTF
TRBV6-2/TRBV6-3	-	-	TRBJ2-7	TGTGCCAGCAGTTACCGCGAGCTGAGCTCCTACGAGCAGTACTTC	CASSYRELSSYEQYF
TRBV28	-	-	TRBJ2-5	TGTGCCAGCAGTACGGACCCCACCAGGGTTCAAGAGACCCAGTACTTC	CASSTDPTRVQETQYF
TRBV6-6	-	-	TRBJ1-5	TGTGCCAGCAGTGAGGGGGTCTATCAGCCCCAGCATTTT	CASSEGVYQPQHF
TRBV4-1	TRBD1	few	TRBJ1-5	TGCGCCAGCAGACGCGACATACAGGGGAATCAGCCCCAGCATTTT	CASRRDIQGNQPQHF
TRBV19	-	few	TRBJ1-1	TGTGCCAGTAGTATAGAGTGGGCTCGGACTGAAGCTTTCTTT	CASSIEWARTEAFF
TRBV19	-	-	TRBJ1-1	TGTGCCAGTAGTATAATGGAGCGCATGAACACTGAAGCTTTCTTT	CASSIMERMNTEAFF
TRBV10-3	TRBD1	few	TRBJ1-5	TGTGCCATCAGTGAGTCTAAGGGACAGGGGACCCAGCCCCAGCATTTT	CAISESKGQGTQPQHF
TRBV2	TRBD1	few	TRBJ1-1	TGTGCCAGCAGTCAACCGGGACAGGGGACTGAAGCTTTCTTT	CASSQPGQGTEAFF
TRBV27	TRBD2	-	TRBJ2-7	TGTGCCAGCAGTCCGCTAGCGGGAGCCCCTCCCTACGAGCAGTACTTC	CASSPLAGAPPYEQYF
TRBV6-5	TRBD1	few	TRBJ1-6	TGTGCCAGCAGTTACTCCCTGGGACAGGGGAATTCACCCCTCCACTTT	CASSYSLGQGNSPLHF
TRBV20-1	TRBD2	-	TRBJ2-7	TGCAGTGCTAGAGTAGGCGGGAGCTCCTACGAGCAGTACTTC	CSARVGGSSYEQYF
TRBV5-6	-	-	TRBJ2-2	TGTGCCAGCAGCTTCCGGGTTCTTCTGAACACCGGGGAGCTGTTTTTT	CASSFRVLLNTGELFF
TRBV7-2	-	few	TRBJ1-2	TGTGCCAGCAGCCCACAGGACCTCTATGGCTACACCTTC	CASSPQDLYGYTF
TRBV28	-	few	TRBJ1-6	TGTGCCAGCCTTAGACCTGGTGGGAATTCACCCCTCCACTTT	CASLRPGGNSPLHF
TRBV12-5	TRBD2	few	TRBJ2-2	TGTGCTAGTGGCCGCGGGAGGTCCGGGGAGCTGTTTTTT	CASGRGRSGELFF
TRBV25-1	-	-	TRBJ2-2	TGTGCCAGCAGTGAACAGGGGCCCGGGGAGCTGTTTTTT	CASSEQGPGELFF
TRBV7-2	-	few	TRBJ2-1	TGTGCCAGCAGCTTATACGGCGGGGGCGCACAGTTCTTC	CASSLYGGGAQFF
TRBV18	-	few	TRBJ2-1	TGTGCCAGCTCCCCCGGACTCGGATCAGTAGATGAGCAGTTCTTC	CASSPGLGSVDEQFF
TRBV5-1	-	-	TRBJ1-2	TGCGCCAGCAGCTTGACTGACCTCTATGGCTACACCTTC	CASSLTDLYGYTF